This T cell receptor (beta chain) stems from a study of blood T cell repertoires in COVID-19. Study-wide background: Italy, Spain and the United States were the sources of the convalescent and acute COVID-19 samples. From T cells, B-cell-depleted T cells, or PBMCs came the material, which was cDNA or gDNA.

Authors' methods: Reference gene primer amplification yielded estimated nucleated cell counts. The data were produced by immunoSEQ multiplex PCR, yet TCRdb's version contains in-frame clones alone and is incomplete. V and J calls and clone size are those listed in that table; D and trimming were worked out from the DNA. Here the sample spans some 97,000 clones, around four fifths being singletons. The V gene's germline CDR1 is SGHVS and CDR2 FNYEAQ. The CDR3 is made up of 15 amino acids. Trimming removed 1 base at V and 0 bases at J, with 9 bases between. The source is a man between 65 and 85 years old with active or convalescent COVID-19. The sequenced material came from peripheral blood. This chain connects TRBV7-6 to TRBJ1-1; no reliable D call. CDR3 region: CASSLGGRMNTEAFF. In DNA form, the CDR3 reads TGTGCCAGCAGCTTAGGTGGCCGAATGAACACTGAAGCTTTCTTT. Complete variable domain (other parts from reference TRBV7-6 and TRBJ1-1): GAGVSQSPRYKVTKRGQDVALRCDPISGHVSLYWYRQALGQGPEFLTYFNYEAQQDKSGLPNDRFSAERPEGSISTLTIQRTEQRDSAMYRCASSLGGRMNTEAFFGQGTRLTVV.